Listed below are T cell receptor beta chains from one sample, sequenced in a study of T cell responses to AZD1222 COVID-19 vaccine. Only in-frame clones appear in the TCRdb table, and some are missing; sequencing was by immunoSEQ multiplex PCR. This table holds over 85,000 clones, roughly 89% found once. Sequencing used peripheral blood, obtained 28 days after the second AZD1222 dose. These receptors all come from an adult who received the AZD1222 COVID-19 vaccine. Each CDR3 is given with its conserved first and last residue. A D gene is named only where the DNA matches it firmly. Some rows have no size entry. The others give once, few or many, or a class for an expanded clone.

CDR3 DNA | CDR3 protein | D gene | V gene | clone size | J gene
TGTGCCTGGAGTCCACGTTTCTATGGCTACACCTTC | CAWSPRFYGYTF | NA | TRBV30 | NA | TRBJ1-2
TGTGCCAGCAGCTTGCAGGGCAGGGCGAACACCGGGGAGCTGTTTTTT | CASSLQGRANTGELFF | NA | TRBV5-5 | NA | TRBJ2-2
TGTGCCAGCAGCCTCCTAGGCGGGGGGGCCGGGGAGACCCAGTACTTC | CASSLLGGGAGETQYF | TRBD2 | TRBV7-2 | NA | TRBJ2-5
TGTGCCAGCGGAGGGGGAGCTAACTATGGCTACACCTTC | CASGGGANYGYTF | NA | TRBV6-5 | NA | TRBJ1-2
TGTGCCAGCAGTCGACACTATGGCTACACCTTC | CASSRHYGYTF | NA | TRBV6-2/TRBV6-3 | NA | TRBJ1-2
TGTGCCAGCAGCGTAGGGCAGGGAGGCAATCAGCCCCAGCATTTT | CASSVGQGGNQPQHF | NA | TRBV9 | NA | TRBJ1-5
TGCGCCAGCAGCCAAGATCAGGGGGGGAACACCGGGGAGCTGTTTTTT | CASSQDQGGNTGELFF | NA | TRBV4-1 | NA | TRBJ2-2
TGTGCCAGCAGCGTATTCCAGGGGGCGCCCCAGCCCCAGCATTTT | CASSVFQGAPQPQHF | TRBD1 | TRBV9 | NA | TRBJ1-5
TGCAGCGTGACCGGAGCGGGGGGGTCCTACGAGCAGTACTTC | CSVTGAGGSYEQYF | TRBD2 | TRBV29-1 | NA | TRBJ2-7
TGTGCCAGCAGGCGGGGCGCCATGAACACTGAAGCTTTCTTT | CASRRGAMNTEAFF | NA | TRBV7-2 | NA | TRBJ1-1
TGTGCCAGCCGGGCCGGGGTTGAAGCTTTCTTT | CASRAGVEAFF | NA | TRBV2 | NA | TRBJ1-1
TGTGCCAGCAGCTTAGACCTTGGACAGGGTTACGAGCAGTACTTC | CASSLDLGQGYEQYF | TRBD1 | TRBV11-2 | NA | TRBJ2-7
TGCGCCAGCAGTCGACAGGGGCAGAACACTGAAGCTTTCTTT | CASSRQGQNTEAFF | TRBD1 | TRBV5-1 | NA | TRBJ1-1
TGTGCCAGCAGCCTTCAAATGGGCCGTGTCTATCAGCCCCAGCATTTT | CASSLQMGRVYQPQHF | NA | TRBV7-9 | NA | TRBJ1-5
TGTGCCAGCAGCCAAGAAGGACAGTATGGCTACACCTTC | CASSQEGQYGYTF | NA | TRBV3-1/TRBV3-2 | NA | TRBJ1-2
TGTGCCAGCGGAGTGCGGACAGGGAGCTACGAGCAGTACTTC | CASGVRTGSYEQYF | TRBD1 | TRBV27 | NA | TRBJ2-7
TGTGCCAGTAGTTTGACAGCGGATCAGCCCCAGCATTTT | CASSLTADQPQHF | NA | TRBV19 | NA | TRBJ1-5
TGTGCCAGCAGCGAGGTACTCCGGGACACCAGTTATTCACCCCTCCACTTT | CASSEVLRDTSYSPLHF | NA | TRBV4-2 | once | TRBJ1-6
TGTGCCAGCAGTGACAGGGGGCGGGATACGCAGTATTTT | CASSDRGRDTQYF | TRBD1 | TRBV2 | NA | TRBJ2-3
TGTGCCAGCAGCGGGAGGGACAGGGGAGACTATGGCTACACCTTC | CASSGRDRGDYGYTF | TRBD1 | TRBV7-9 | NA | TRBJ1-2
TGTGCCAGCAGTAACTATAATAACTATGGCTACACCTTC | CASSNYNNYGYTF | NA | TRBV12-3/TRBV12-4 | NA | TRBJ1-2
TGCGCCAGCAGTGAGTCGAACCCCTCCTACAATGAGCAGTTCTTC | CASSESNPSYNEQFF | NA | TRBV10-1 | once | TRBJ2-1
TGTGCTGTGGCCCCTGGTAATGAAAAACTGTTTTTT | CAVAPGNEKLFF | NA | TRBV19 | NA | TRBJ1-4
TGTGCCAGCAGCAAAGTCACAGGGAACACCGGGGAGCTGTTTTTT | CASSKVTGNTGELFF | NA | TRBV21-1 | few | TRBJ2-2
TGTGCCACCCGGGAGGGATTAAACACCGGGGAGCTGTTTTTT | CATREGLNTGELFF | TRBD2 | TRBV7-2 | few | TRBJ2-2
TGTGCCAGCAGTCATCCGGGACAGGGCTATGGCTACACCTTC | CASSHPGQGYGYTF | TRBD1 | TRBV25-1 | NA | TRBJ1-2
TGCGCCAGCAGCTTCGGGGGGGCCTACGGAGAAGAGACCCAGTACTTC | CASSFGGAYGEETQYF | TRBD2 | TRBV5-1 | once | TRBJ2-5
TGCGCCAGCAGCTGGGGGGACAGGGACGGCCAGCCCCAGCATTTT | CASSWGDRDGQPQHF | TRBD1 | TRBV5-1 | NA | TRBJ1-5
TGTGCCAGCAGCTTGGGTCACGGCTATGGCTACACCTTC | CASSLGHGYGYTF | NA | TRBV5-6 | once | TRBJ1-2
TGTGCCAGCAGTGATGGGGGCAGGGCCTACGAGCAGTACTTC | CASSDGGRAYEQYF | NA | TRBV2 | NA | TRBJ2-7
TGTGCCAGCAGCCGCGACGACCCCCCAGCATTAAGTAACACCGGGGAGCTGTTTTTT | CASSRDDPPALSNTGELFF | NA | TRBV6-2/TRBV6-3 | NA | TRBJ2-2
TGTGCCAGTAGCACAGGAATGGGGGGCAATCAGCCCCAGCATTTT | CASSTGMGGNQPQHF | NA | TRBV19 | NA | TRBJ1-5
TGTGCCAGCAGCCCGACAGGGCTTAGCAATCAGCCCCAGCATTTT | CASSPTGLSNQPQHF | TRBD1 | TRBV7-2 | once | TRBJ1-5
TGTGCCACCAGTGATCCGACAGGGGACTATGGCTACACCTTC | CATSDPTGDYGYTF | TRBD1 | TRBV24-1 | NA | TRBJ1-2
TGTGCCAGCAGTGCCTTCAGGGTAGCGGGGTACAATGAGCAGTTCTTC | CASSAFRVAGYNEQFF | TRBD2 | TRBV2 | NA | TRBJ2-1
TGTGCCAGCAGCCCCCATGCGGGGGACGTAAACACCGGGGAGCTGTTTTTT | CASSPHAGDVNTGELFF | TRBD2 | TRBV4-2 | NA | TRBJ2-2
TGTGCCAGCAGCCCCCCCGGGCCTTTTTATGGCTACACCTTC | CASSPPGPFYGYTF | NA | TRBV7-8 | NA | TRBJ1-2
TGTGCCAGCAGTTTAGGGGTACGGAACGAGCAGTACTTC | CASSLGVRNEQYF | NA | TRBV2 | once | TRBJ2-7
TGCGCCAGCAGCTCTCAAAATTACAATGAGCAGTTCTTC | CASSSQNYNEQFF | NA | TRBV5-1 | NA | TRBJ2-1
TGTGCCAGCAGCGGCCCGAAGGGACAGGGGGACTATGGCTACACCTTC | CASSGPKGQGDYGYTF | TRBD1 | TRBV28 | NA | TRBJ1-2
TGTGCCAGCAGTCCGGCCTGGACAGGAAGAGATCAGCCCCAGCATTTT | CASSPAWTGRDQPQHF | TRBD1 | TRBV27 | NA | TRBJ1-5
TGTGCCAGCAGCGTAGAGGCAGGCTACTATGGCTACACCTTC | CASSVEAGYYGYTF | NA | TRBV9 | NA | TRBJ1-2
TGTGCCAGCAGCGTGGGGGAGATGAACACTGAAGCTTTCTTT | CASSVGEMNTEAFF | NA | TRBV9 | once | TRBJ1-1
TGTGCCAGCAGCTCAATCGGGGCTAACTATGGCTACACCTTC | CASSSIGANYGYTF | NA | TRBV7-2 | NA | TRBJ1-2
TGTGCCAGCAGTCGACCGACAGGGTCGAGCTCTGGAAACACCATATATTTT | CASSRPTGSSSGNTIYF | TRBD1 | TRBV6-6 | NA | TRBJ1-3
TGTGCCATCAGTGAGTCCGGCAATACCAATGAAAAACTGTTTTTT | CAISESGNTNEKLFF | NA | TRBV10-3 | NA | TRBJ1-4
TGTGCCATCAGGGGGGACAGGGGAGGTGGCTACACCTTC | CAIRGDRGGGYTF | TRBD1 | TRBV10-3 | NA | TRBJ1-2
TGTGCCAGCAGTCGGGACAGGGGGTATGGCTACACCTTC | CASSRDRGYGYTF | TRBD1 | TRBV12-3/TRBV12-4 | NA | TRBJ1-2
TGTGCCAGCTCACCAGAAAATTTCGGCAAGAACTATGGCTACACCTTC | CASSPENFGKNYGYTF | NA | TRBV18 | NA | TRBJ1-2
TGTGCCAGCAGTTATGGGCACAGCTTCTCCGATTATGGCTACACCTTC | CASSYGHSFSDYGYTF | NA | TRBV6-2/TRBV6-3 | NA | TRBJ1-2
TGTGCCAGCAGCTTGGCCCAGATTAACTATGGCTACACCTTC | CASSLAQINYGYTF | NA | TRBV5-4 | NA | TRBJ1-2
TGTGCCAGTAGTATACCGGTGGAAACTGAAGCTTTCTTT | CASSIPVETEAFF | NA | TRBV19 | NA | TRBJ1-1
TGCAGCGTTGAGGGGATCACAGGTCCCAGCGAGCAGTACTTC | CSVEGITGPSEQYF | NA | TRBV29-1 | NA | TRBJ2-7
TGTGCCACCAGCAGAGATTACCCCAGTGCGGGCTACACTGAAGCTTTCTTT | CATSRDYPSAGYTEAFF | NA | TRBV15 | NA | TRBJ1-1
TGTGCCAGCAGCTTGGGAAGGGTATCCACAGATACGCAGTATTTT | CASSLGRVSTDTQYF | NA | TRBV5-8 | once | TRBJ2-3
TGTGCCAGCAGTTTAGGCAGGGGATTTACCGGGGAGCTGTTTTTT | CASSLGRGFTGELFF | NA | TRBV27 | NA | TRBJ2-2
TGTGCCAGCAGCCCGGACGCGAGCTCTGGAAACACCATATATTTT | CASSPDASSGNTIYF | NA | TRBV6-5 | NA | TRBJ1-3